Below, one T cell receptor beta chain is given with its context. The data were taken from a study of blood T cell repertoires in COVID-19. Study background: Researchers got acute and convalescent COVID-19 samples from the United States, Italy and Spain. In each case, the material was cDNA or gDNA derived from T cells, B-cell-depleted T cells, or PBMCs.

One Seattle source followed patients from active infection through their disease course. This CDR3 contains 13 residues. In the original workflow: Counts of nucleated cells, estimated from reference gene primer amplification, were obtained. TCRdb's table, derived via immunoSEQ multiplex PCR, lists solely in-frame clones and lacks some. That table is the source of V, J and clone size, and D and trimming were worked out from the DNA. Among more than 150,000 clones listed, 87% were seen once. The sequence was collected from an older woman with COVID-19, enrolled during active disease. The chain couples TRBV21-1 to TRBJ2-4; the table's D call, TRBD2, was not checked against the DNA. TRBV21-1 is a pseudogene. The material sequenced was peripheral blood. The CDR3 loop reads CASGGLPKNIQYF. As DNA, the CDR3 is TGTGCCAGCGGGGGACTCCCCAAAAACATTCAGTACTTC.